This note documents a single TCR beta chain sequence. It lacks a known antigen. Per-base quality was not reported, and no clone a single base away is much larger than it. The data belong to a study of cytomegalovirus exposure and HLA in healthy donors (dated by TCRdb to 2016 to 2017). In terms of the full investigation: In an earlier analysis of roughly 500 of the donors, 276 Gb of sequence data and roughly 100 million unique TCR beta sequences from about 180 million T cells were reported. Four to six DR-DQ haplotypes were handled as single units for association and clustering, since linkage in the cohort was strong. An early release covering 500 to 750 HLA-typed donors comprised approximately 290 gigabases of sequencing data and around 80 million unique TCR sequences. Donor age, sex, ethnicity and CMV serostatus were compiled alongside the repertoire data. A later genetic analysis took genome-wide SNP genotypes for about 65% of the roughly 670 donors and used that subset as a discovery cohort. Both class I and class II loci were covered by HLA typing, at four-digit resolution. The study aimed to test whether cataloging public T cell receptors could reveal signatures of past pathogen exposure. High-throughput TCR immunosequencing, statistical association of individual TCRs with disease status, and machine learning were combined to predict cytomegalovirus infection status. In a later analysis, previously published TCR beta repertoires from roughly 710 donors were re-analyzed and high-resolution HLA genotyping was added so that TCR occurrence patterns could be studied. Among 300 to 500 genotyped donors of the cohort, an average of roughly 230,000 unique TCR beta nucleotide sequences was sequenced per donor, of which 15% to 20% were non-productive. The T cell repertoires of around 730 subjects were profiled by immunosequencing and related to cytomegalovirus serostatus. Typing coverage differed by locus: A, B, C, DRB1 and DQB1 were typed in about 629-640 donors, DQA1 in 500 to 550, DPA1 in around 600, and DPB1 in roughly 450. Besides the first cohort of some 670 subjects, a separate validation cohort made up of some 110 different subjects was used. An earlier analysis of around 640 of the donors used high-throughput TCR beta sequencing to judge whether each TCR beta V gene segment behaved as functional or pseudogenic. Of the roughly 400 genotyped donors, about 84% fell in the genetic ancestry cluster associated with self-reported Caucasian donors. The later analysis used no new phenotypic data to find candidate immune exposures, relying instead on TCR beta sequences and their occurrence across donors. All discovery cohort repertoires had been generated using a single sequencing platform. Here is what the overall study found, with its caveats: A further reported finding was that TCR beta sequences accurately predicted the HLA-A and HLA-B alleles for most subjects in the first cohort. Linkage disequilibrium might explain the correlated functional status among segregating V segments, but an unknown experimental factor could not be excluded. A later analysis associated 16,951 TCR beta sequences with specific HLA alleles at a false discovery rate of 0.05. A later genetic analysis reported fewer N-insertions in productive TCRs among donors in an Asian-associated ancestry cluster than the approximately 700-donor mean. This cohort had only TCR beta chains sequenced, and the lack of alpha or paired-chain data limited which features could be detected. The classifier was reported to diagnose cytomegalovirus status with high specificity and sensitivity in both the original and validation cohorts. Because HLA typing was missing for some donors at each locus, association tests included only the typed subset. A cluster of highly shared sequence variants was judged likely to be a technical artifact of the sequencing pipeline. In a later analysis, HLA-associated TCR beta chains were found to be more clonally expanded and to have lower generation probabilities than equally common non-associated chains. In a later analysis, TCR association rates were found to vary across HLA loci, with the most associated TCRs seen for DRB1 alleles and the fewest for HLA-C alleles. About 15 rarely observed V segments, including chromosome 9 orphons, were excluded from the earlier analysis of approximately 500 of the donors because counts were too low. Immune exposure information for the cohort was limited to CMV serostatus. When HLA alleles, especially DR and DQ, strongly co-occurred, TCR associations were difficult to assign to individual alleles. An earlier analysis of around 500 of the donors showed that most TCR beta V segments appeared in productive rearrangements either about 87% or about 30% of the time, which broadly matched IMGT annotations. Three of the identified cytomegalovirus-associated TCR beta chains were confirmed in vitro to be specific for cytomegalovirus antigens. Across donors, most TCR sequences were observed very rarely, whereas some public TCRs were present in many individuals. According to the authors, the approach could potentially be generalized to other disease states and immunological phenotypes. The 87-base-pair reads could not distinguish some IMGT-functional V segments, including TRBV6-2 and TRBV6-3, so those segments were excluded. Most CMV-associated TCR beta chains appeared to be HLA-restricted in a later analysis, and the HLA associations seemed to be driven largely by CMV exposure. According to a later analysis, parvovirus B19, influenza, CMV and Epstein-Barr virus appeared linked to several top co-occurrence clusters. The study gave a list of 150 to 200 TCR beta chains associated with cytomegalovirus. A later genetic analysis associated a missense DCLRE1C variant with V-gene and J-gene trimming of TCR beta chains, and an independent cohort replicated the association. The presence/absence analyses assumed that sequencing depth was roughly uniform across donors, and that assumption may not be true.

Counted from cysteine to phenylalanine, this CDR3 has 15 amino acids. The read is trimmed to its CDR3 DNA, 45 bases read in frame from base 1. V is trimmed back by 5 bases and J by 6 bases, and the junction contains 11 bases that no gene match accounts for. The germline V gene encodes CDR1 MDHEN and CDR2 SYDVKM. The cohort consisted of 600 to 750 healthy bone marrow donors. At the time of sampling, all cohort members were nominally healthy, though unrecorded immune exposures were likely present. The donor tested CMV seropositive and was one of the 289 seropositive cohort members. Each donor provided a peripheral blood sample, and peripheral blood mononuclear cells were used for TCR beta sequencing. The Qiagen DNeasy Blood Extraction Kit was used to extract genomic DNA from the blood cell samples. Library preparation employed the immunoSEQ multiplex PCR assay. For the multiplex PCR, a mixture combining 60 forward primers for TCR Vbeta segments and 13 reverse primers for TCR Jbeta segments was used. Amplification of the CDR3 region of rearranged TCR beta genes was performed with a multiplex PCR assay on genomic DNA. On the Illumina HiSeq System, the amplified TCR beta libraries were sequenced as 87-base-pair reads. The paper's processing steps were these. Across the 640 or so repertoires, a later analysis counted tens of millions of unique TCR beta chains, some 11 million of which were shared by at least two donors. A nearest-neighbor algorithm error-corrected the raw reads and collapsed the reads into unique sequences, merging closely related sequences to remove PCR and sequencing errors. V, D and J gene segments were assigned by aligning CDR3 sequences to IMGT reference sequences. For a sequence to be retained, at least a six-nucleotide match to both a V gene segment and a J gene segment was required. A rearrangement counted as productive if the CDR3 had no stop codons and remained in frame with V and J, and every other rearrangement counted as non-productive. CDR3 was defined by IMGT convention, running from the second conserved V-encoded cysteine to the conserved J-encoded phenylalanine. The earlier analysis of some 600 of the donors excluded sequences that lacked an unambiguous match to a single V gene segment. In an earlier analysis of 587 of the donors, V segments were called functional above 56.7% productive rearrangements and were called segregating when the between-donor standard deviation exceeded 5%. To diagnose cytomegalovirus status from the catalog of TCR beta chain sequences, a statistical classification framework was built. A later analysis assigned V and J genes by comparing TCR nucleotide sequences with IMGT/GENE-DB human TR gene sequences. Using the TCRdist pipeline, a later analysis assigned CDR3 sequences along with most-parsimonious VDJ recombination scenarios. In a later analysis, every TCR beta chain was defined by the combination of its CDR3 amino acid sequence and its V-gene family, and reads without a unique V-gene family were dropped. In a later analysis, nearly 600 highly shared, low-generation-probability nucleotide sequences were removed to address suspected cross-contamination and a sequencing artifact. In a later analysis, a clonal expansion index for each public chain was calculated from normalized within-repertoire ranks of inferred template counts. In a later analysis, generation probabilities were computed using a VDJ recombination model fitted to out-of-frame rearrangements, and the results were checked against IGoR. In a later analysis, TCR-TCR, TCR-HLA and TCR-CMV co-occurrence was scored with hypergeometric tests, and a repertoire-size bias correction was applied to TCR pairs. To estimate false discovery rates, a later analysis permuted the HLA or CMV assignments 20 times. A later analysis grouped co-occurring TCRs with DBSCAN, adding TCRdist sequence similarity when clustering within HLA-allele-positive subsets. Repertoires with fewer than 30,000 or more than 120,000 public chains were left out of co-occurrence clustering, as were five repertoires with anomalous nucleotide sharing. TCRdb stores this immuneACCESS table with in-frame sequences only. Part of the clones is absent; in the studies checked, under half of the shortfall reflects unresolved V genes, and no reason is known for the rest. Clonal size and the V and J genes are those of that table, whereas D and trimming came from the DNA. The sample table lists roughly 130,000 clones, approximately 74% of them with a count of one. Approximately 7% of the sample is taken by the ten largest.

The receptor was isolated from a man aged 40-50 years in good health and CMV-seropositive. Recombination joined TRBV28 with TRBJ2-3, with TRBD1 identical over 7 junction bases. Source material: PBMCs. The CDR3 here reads CASSPRGGAADTQYF. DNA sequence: TGTGCCAGCAGTCCCAGAGGGGGCGCGGCGGATACGCAGTATTTT.